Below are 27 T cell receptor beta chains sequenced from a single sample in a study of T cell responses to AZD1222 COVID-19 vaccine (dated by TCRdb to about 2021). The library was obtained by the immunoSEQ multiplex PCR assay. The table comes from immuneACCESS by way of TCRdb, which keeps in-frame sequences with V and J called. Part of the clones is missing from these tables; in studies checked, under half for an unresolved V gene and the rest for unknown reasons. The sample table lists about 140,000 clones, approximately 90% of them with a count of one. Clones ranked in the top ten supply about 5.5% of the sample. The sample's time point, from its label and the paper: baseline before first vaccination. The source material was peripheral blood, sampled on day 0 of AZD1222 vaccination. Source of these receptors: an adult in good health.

CDR3 coding DNA: TGTGCCAGCAGCTTAGGGGGGGATACGCAGTATTTT. As protein: CASSLGGDTQYF. V and J are TRBV11-2 and TRBJ2-3; D assignment may be TRBD1 or TRBD2 (5 bases each). V lost 1 base to trimming and J lost 6 bases, with 5 bases between them. The CDR3 has 12 amino acids. Germline V gives CDR1 SGHAT, CDR2 FQNNGV.

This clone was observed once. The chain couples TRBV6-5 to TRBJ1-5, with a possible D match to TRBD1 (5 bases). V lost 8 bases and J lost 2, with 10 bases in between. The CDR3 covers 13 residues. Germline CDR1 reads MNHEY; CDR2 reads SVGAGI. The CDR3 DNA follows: TGTGCCAGCGCCATAGGGGGCAATCAGCCCCAGCATTTT. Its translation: CASAIGGNQPQHF.

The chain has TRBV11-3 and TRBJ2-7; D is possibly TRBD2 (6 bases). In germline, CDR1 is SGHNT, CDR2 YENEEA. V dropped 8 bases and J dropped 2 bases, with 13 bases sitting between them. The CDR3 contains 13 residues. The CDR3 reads CASGGTITYEQYF. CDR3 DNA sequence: TGTGCCAGCGGGGGGACCATAACCTACGAGCAGTACTTC. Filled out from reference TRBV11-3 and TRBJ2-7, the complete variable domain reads EAGVVQSPRYKIIEKKQPVAFWCNPISGHNTLYWYLQNLGQGPELLIRYENEEAVDDSQLPKDRFSAERLKGVDSTLKIQPAELGDSAVYLCASGGTITYEQYFGPGTRLTVT.

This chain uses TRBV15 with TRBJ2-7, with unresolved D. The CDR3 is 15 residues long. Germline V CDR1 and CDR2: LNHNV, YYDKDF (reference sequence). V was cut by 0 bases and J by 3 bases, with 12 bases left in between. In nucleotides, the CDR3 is TGTGCCACCAGCAGAGAGCCCCTCGGCTACTACGAGCAGTACTTC. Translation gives CATSREPLGYYEQYF. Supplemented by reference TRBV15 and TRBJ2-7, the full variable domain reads DAMVIQNPRYQVTQFGKPVTLSCSQTLNHNVMYWYQQKSSQAPKLLFHYYDKDFNNEADTPDNFQSRRPNTSFCFLDIRSPGLGDTAMYLCATSREPLGYYEQYFGPGTRLTVT.

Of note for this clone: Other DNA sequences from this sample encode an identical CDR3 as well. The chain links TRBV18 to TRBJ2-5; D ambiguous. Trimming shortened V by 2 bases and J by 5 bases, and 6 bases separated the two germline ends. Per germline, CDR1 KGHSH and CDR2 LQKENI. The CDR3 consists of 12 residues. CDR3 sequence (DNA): TGTGCCAGCTCACCAGGTCTCGAGACCCAGTACTTC. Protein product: CASSPGLETQYF.

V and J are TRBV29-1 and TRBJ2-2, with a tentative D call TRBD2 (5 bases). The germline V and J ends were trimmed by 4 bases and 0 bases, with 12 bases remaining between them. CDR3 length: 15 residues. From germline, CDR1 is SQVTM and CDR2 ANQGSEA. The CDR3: CSVVASGANTGELFF. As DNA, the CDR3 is TGCAGCGTTGTAGCCAGCGGTGCGAACACCGGGGAGCTGTTTTTT.

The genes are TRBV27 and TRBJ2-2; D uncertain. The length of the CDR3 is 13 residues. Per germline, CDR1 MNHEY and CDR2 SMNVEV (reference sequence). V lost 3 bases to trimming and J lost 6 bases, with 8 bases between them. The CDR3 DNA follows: TGTGCCAGCAGTTTCCAGGTTGCCGGGGAGCTGTTTTTT. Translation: CASSFQVAGELFF.

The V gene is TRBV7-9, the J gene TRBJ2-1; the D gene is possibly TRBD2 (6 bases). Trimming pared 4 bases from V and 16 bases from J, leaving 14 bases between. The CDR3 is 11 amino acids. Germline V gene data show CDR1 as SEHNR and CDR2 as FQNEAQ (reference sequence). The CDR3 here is CASSYGGEDFF. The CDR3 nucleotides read TGTGCCAGCAGCTACGGGGGAGAAGATTTCTTC.

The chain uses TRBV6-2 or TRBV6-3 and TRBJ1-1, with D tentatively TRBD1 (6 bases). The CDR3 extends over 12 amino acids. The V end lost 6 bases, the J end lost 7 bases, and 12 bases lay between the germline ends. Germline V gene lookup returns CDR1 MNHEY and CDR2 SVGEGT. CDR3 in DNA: TGTGCCAGCAGCGAGTTCAGGGGTGAAGCTTTCTTT. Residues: CASSEFRGEAFF.

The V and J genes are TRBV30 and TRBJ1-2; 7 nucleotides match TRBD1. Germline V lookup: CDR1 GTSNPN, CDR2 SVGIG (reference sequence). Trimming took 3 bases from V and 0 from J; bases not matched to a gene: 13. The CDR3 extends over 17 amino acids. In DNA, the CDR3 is TGTGCCTGGAGCCATCGGGACAGTCCCTCACCTAACTATGGCTACACCTTC. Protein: CAWSHRDSPSPNYGYTF.

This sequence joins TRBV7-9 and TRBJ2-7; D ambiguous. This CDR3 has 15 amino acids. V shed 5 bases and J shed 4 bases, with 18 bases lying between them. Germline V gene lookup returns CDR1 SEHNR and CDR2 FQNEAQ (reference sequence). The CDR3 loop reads CASSTTPSSFYEQYF. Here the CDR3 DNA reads TGTGCCAGCAGCACCACCCCTTCGTCCTTTTACGAGCAGTACTTC.

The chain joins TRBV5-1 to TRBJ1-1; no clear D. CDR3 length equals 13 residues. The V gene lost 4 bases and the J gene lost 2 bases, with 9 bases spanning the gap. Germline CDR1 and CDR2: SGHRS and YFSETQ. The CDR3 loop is CASSPGGNTEAFF. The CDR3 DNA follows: TGCGCCAGCAGCCCTGGAGGAAACACTGAAGCTTTCTTT.

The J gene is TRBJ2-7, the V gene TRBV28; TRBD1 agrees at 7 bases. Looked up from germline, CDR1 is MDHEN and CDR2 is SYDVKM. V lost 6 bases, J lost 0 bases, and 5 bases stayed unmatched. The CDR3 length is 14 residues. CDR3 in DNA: TGTGCCAGCAGCTACCGGACAGGCTCCTACGAGCAGTACTTC. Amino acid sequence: CASSYRTGSYEQYF.

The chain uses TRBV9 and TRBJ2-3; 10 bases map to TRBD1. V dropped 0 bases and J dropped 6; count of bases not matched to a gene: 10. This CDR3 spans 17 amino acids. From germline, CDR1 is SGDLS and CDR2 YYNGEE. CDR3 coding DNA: TGTGCCAGCAGCGTAGATCCGACAGGGGGCACCGCGGATACGCAGTATTTT. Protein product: CASSVDPTGGTADTQYF.

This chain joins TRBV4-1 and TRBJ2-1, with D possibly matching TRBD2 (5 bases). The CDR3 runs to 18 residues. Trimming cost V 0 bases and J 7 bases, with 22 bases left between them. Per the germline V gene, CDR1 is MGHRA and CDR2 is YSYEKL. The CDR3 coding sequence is TGCGCCAGCAGCCAAGATCTGCGAGGCGGGTGGGGTAGTAATGAGCAGTTCTTC. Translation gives CASSQDLRGGWGSNEQFF.

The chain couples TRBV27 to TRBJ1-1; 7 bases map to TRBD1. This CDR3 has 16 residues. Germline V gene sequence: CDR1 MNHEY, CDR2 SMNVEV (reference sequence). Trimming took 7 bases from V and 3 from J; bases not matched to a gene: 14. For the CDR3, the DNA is TGTGCCAGCATCCTCATTCGGGCAGGGGGAGACACTGAAGCTTTCTTT. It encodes CASILIRAGGDTEAFF.

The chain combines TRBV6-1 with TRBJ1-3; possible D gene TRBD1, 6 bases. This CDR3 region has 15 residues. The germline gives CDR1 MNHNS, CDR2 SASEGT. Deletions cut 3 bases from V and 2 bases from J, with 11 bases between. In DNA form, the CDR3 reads TGTGCCAGCAGTGATCTTCGACAGGCTGGAAACACCATATATTTT. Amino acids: CASSDLRQAGNTIYF.

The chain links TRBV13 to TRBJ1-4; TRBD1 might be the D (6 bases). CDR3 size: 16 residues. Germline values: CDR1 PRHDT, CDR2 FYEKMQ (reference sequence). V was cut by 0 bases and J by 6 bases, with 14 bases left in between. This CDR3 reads CASSLGPGTSDEKLFF. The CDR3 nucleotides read TGTGCCAGCAGCTTAGGCCCCGGGACATCGGATGAAAAACTGTTTTTT.

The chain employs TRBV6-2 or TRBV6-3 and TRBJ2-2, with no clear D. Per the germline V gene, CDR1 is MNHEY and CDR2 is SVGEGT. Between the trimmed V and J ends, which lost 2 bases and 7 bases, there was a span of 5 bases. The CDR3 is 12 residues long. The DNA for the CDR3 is TGTGCCAGCAGTTACGGGATCGGGGAGCTGTTTTTT. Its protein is CASSYGIGELFF.

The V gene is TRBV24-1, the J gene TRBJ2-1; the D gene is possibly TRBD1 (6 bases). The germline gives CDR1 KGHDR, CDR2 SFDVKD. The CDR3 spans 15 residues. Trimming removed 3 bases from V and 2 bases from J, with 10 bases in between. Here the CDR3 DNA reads TGTGCCACCAGTGATCCACAGGGACCCTACAATGAGCAGTTCTTC. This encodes CATSDPQGPYNEQFF.

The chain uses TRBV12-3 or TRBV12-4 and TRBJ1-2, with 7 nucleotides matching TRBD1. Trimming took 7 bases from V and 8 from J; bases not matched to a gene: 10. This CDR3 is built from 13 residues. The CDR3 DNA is TGTGCCAGCATTAACCGACAGGGTAGCGGCTACACCTTC. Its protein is CASINRQGSGYTF.

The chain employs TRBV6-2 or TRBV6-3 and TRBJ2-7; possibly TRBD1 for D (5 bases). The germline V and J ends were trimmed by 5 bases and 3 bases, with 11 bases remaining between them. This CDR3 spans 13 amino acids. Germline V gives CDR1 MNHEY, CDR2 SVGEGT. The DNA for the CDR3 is TGTGCCAGCAGTACTGACAGAATCTACGAGCAGTACTTC. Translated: CASSTDRIYEQYF.

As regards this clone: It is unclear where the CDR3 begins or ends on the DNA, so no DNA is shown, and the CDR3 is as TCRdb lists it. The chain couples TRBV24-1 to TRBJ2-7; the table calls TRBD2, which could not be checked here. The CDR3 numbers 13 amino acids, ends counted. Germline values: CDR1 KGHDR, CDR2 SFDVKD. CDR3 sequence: CATSSSGASGQYF.

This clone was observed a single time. The CDR3 sequence is CASSPVTSGRAYEQYF. CDR3 coding DNA: TGTGCCAGCAGCCCCGTGACTAGCGGGAGGGCCTACGAGCAGTACTTC. The chain recombines TRBV7-9 with TRBJ2-7; 14 bases align to TRBD2. The CDR3 spans 16 residues. Germline CDR1 is SEHNR and CDR2 is FQNEAQ (reference sequence). J lost 2 bases, V lost 5 bases, and 5 bases had no gene match. Full variable domain (missing parts from reference TRBV7-9 and TRBJ2-7): DTGVSQNPRHKITKRGQNVTFRCDPISEHNRLYWYRQTLGQGPEFLTYFQNEAQLEKSRLLSDRFSAERPKGSFSTLEIQRTEQGDSAMYLCASSPVTSGRAYEQYFGPGTRLTVT.

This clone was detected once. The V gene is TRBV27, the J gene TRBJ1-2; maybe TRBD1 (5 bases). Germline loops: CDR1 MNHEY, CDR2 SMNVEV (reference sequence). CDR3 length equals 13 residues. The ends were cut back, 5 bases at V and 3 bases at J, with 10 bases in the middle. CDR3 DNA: TGTGCCAGCAGTGACGGGGCCTACTATGGCTACACCTTC. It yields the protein CASSDGAYYGYTF.

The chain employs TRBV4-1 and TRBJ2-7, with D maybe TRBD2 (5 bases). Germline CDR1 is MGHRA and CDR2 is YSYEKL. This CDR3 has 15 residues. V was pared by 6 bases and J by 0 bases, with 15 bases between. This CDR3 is CASRKGRGSSYEQYF. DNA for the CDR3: TGCGCCAGCAGAAAAGGACGGGGAAGCTCCTACGAGCAGTACTTC.

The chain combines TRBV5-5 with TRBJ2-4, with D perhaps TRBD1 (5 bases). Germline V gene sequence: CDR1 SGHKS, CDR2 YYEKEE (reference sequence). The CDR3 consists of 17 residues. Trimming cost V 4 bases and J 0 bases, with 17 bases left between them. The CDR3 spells CASSPHSTDLAKNIQYF. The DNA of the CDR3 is TGTGCCAGCAGCCCCCATTCGACAGACTTAGCCAAAAACATTCAGTACTTC.